This T cell receptor (beta chain) derives from a study of blood T cells in healthy people across ages. Together with a sample-barcoded 5' primer, a J-beta primer mix was included in a second PCR lasting roughly 6 to 12 cycles. Every sample gave at least 2.5 million paired-end reads containing CDR3. TCRdb re-derived calls from the 5' RACE reads in MiXCR, one entry per CDR3 protein. The repertoire holds about 1,600,000 distinct CDR3 sequences, with approximately 42% as singletons. The CDR3 has 14 residues. CDR1 MNHEY and CDR2 SVGAGI come from the germline V gene. Trimming cost V 4 bases and J 3 bases; bases outside gene matches: 4.

Sequencing was done on a sample of blood. The receptor comes from a woman aged 18-30 years in good health. The rearrangement links TRBV6-5 to TRBJ2-3; 7 bases agree with TRBD1. CDR3 in amino acids: CASSSSTGTDTQYF. The CDR3 nucleotides read TGTGCCAGCAGTTCGTCGACAGGGACAGATACGCAGTATTTT.